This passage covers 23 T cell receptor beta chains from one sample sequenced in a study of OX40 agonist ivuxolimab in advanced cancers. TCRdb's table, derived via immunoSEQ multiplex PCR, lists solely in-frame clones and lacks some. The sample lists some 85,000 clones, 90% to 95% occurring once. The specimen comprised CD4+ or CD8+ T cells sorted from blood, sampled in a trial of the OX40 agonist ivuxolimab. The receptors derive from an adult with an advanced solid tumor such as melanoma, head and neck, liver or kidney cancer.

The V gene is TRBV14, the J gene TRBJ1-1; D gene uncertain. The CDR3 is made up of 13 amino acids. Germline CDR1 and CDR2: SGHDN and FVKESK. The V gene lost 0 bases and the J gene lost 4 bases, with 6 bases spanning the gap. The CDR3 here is CASSQDAGTEAFF. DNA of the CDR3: TGTGCCAGCAGCCAAGATGCGGGCACTGAAGCTTTCTTT.

CDR3 nucleotide sequence: TGTGCCAGCAGCTTAGGATGGGGGGTAAGTCAGCCCCAGCATTTT. Amino acids: CASSLGWGVSQPQHF. The rearrangement joins TRBV7-2 to TRBJ1-5; tentatively, D is TRBD1 (5 bases). CDR3 size: 15 residues. In germline, CDR1 is SGHTA, CDR2 FQGNSA. The germline V and J ends were trimmed by 1 base and 6 bases, with 13 bases remaining between them. The full variable domain, its missing parts supplied by reference TRBV7-2 and TRBJ1-5, is GAGVSQSPSNKVTEKGKDVELRCDPISGHTALYWYRQSLGQGLEFLIYFQGNSAPDKSGLPSDRFSAERTGGSVSTLTIQRTQQEDSAVYLCASSLGWGVSQPQHFGDGTRLSIL.

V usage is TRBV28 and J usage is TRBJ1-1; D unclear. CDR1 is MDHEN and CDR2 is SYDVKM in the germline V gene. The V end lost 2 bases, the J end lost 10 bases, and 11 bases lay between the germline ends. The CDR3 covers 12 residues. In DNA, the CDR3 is TGTGCCAGCAGTTTACGGGATTTAGGAGCTTTCTTT. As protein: CASSLRDLGAFF.

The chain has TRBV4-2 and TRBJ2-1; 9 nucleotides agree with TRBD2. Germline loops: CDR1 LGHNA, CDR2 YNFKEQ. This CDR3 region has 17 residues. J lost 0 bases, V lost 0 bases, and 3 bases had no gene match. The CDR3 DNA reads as TGTGCCAGCAGCCAAGACGCGGGGGGGAGCTCCTACAATGAGCAGTTCTTC. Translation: CASSQDAGGSSYNEQFF.

The DNA of the CDR3 is TGTGCCATCAGTGAGTCAACTAGCGGGAGCCATGAGCAGTTCTTC. Its translation: CAISESTSGSHEQFF. V usage is TRBV10-3 and J usage is TRBJ2-1; 11 bases agree with TRBD2. This CDR3 is 15 amino acids long. Germline V gives CDR1 ENHRY, CDR2 SYGVKD. V shed 0 bases, J shed 8 bases, and the junction held 3 bases outside the gene matches.

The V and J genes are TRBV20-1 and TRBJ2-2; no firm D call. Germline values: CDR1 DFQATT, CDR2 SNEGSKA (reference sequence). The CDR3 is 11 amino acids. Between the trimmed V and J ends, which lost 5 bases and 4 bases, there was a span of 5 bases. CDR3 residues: CSAESTGELFF. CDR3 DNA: TGCAGTGCTGAGAGCACCGGGGAGCTGTTTTTT.

DNA of the CDR3: TGTGCCAGCAGTCGGGGTGGAGGCTCTAGCGAGCAGTACTTC. Encoded protein: CASSRGGGSSEQYF. The rearrangement links TRBV28 to TRBJ2-7; perhaps TRBD2 as D (5 bases). Trimming took 5 bases from V and 6 from J, leaving 17 bases between them. This CDR3 spans 14 amino acids. Looked up from germline, CDR1 is MDHEN and CDR2 is SYDVKM.

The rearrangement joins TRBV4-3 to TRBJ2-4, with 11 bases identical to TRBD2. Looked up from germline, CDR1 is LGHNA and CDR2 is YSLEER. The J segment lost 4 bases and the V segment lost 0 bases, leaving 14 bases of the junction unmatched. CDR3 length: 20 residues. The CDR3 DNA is TGCGCCAGCAGCCAAGATTTTGGTGGGACTAGCGGTACTCTAAAAAACATTCAGTACTTC. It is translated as CASSQDFGGTSGTLKNIQYF.

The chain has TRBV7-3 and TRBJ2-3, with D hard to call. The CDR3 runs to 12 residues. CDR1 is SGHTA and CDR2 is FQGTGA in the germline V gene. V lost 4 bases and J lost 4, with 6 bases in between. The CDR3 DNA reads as TGTGCCAGCAGCTCAACCCCAGATACGCAGTATTTT. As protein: CASSSTPDTQYF.

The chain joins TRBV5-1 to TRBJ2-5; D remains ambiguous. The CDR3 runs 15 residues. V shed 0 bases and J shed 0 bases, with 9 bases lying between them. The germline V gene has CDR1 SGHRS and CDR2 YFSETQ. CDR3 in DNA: TGCGCCAGCAGCTTGGGAACCGGGCACCAAGAGACCCAGTACTTC. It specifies CASSLGTGHQETQYF.

This CDR3 is CASSQDQDTGHMGSYGYTF. CDR3 coding DNA: TGCGCCAGCAGCCAAGATCAAGATACAGGGCATATGGGGTCCTATGGCTACACCTTC. The rearrangement links TRBV4-1 to TRBJ1-2, with a weak D call TRBD1 (6 bases). Between the trimmed V and J ends, which lost 0 bases and 4 bases, there was a span of 24 bases. In germline, CDR1 is MGHRA, CDR2 YSYEKL. The CDR3 is 19 residues long.

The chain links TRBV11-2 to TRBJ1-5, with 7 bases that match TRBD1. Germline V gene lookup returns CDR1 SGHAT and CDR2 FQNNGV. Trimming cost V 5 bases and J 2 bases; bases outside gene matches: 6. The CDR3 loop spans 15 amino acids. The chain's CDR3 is CASSPAGGGNQPQHF. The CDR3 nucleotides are TGTGCCAGCAGCCCCGCAGGGGGTGGCAATCAGCCCCAGCATTTT. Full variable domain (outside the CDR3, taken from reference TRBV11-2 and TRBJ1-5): EAGVAQSPRYKIIEKRQSVAFWCNPISGHATLYWYQQILGQGPKLLIQFQNNGVVDDSQLPKDRFSAERLKGVDSTLKIQPAKLEDSAVYLCASSPAGGGNQPQHFGDGTRLSIL.

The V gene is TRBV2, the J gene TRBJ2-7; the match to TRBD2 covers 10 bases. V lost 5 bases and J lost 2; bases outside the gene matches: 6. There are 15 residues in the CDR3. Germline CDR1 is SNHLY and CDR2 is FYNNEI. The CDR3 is CASSPSGSGPYEQYF. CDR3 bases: TGTGCCAGCAGTCCTAGCGGGAGCGGACCCTACGAGCAGTACTTC.

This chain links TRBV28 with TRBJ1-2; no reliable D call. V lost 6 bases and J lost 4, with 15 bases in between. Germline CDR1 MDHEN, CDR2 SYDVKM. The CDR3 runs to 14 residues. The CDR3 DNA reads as TGTGCCAGCAGACATTCCTCCGGGGTCTATGGCTACACCTTC. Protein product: CASRHSSGVYGYTF.

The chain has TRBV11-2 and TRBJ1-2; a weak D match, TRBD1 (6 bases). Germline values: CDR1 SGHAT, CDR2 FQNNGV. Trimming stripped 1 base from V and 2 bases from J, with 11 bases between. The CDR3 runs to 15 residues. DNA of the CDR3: TGTGCCAGCAGCTTAGGTCAGGGGTTCAACTATGGCTACACCTTC. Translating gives CASSLGQGFNYGYTF.

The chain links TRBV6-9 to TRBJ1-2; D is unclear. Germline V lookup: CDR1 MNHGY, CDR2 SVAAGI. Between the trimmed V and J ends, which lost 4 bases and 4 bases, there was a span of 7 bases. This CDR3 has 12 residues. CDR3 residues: CASSSGLYGYTF. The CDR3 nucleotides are TGTGCCAGCAGTTCGGGTCTCTATGGCTACACCTTC.

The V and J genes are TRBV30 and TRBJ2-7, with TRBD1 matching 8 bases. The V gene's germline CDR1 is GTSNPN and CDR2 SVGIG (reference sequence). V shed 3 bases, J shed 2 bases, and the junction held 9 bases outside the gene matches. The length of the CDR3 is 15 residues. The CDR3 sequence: CAWSPRQGSAYEQYF. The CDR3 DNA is TGTGCCTGGAGCCCGAGACAGGGGAGCGCCTACGAGCAGTACTTC.

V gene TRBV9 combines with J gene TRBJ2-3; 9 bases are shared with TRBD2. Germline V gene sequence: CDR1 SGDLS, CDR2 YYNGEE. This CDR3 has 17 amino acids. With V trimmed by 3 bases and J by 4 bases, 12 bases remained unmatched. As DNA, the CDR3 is TGTGCCAGCAGCGCCCTGGTCGCGGGAGGGCCGGCAGATACGCAGTATTTT. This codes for CASSALVAGGPADTQYF.

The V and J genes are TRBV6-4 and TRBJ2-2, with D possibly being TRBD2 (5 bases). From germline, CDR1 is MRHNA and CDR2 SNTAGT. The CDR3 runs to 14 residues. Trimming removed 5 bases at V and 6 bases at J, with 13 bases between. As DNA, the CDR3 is TGTGCCAGCAGTCTATTGGCGGACTCCGGGGAGCTGTTTTTT. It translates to CASSLLADSGELFF.

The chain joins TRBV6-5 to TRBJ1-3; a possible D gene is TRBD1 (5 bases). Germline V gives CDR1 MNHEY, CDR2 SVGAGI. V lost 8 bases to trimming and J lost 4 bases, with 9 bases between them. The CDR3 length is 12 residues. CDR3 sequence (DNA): TGTGCCAGCGGTAGACAGGGAAACACCATATATTTT. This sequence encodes CASGRQGNTIYF.

The chain's CDR3 is CASSSGTGNQPQHF. In DNA, the CDR3 is TGTGCCAGCAGCTCGGGGACAGGCAATCAGCCCCAGCATTTT. This chain connects TRBV28 to TRBJ1-5, with 7 bases identical to TRBD1. Trimming at V came to 6 bases and at J to 2 bases, leaving 4 bases not matched to a gene. There are 14 residues in the CDR3. Germline assignment: CDR1 MDHEN and CDR2 SYDVKM. Full variable domain (remainder filled in from reference TRBV28 and TRBJ1-5): DVKVTQSSRYLVKRTGEKVFLECVQDMDHENMFWYRQDPGLGLRLIYFSYDVKMKEKGDIPEGYSVSREKKERFSLILESASTNQTSMYLCASSSGTGNQPQHFGDGTRLSIL.

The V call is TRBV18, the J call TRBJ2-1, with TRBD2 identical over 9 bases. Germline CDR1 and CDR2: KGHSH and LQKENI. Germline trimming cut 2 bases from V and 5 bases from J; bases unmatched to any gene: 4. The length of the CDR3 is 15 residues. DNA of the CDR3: TGTGCCAGCTCACCAATCCTAGCGGGAAACAATGAGCAGTTCTTC. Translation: CASSPILAGNNEQFF.

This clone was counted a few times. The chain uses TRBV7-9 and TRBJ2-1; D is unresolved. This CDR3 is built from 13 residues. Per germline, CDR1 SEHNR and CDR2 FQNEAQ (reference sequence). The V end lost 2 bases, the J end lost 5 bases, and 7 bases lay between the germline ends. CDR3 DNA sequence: TGTGCCAGCAGCTTACTTCCCGACAATGAGCAGTTCTTC. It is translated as CASSLLPDNEQFF.